This T cell receptor beta chain emerged from a study of shared clonotypes between healthy human individuals (dated by TCRdb to between 2020 and 2021). Describing the broader study: Three men and two women, aged 18 to 49 years, made up the cohort. For each donor, CD4 naive and CD4 memory were each run on three plates, CD8 naive on two plates, and CD8 memory on one plate. To estimate repertoire size and how much clonotypes are shared between individuals, the study performed deep sequencing of blood TCR repertoires from five healthy adults. To increase sequencing depth and limit assay-specific biases, TCR repertoire library preparation and sequencing were carried out by different laboratories using diverse techniques. Between about 0.85 and 9.5 billion PBMCs per donor were obtained by leukapheresis.

About this clone: Its antigen remains unidentified. Base qualities are not at hand, and no much larger clone is one base apart.

For the CD8 naive samples, CD45RO-negative cells were positively selected for CCR7, yielding a CD45RA+CCR7+ population from which TemRA cells were excluded. The donors were healthy, HIV-negative adults with no recently reported acute infections or vaccinations. Every donor was a Caucasian adult living in Nashville, Tennessee, USA. After blood collection by leukapheresis, PBMCs were isolated using Ficoll-Histopaque density gradient centrifugation and then cryopreserved in the vapor phase of liquid nitrogen. Analytical flow cytometry was used to check the purity and quantity of each magnetically sorted T cell population. Genomic DNA was isolated from each sorted fraction and quantified by UV absorbance on a Nanodrop 2000c. From its cysteine to its phenylalanine, the CDR3 spans 15 amino acids. Of all the DNA, just the CDR3 is kept, 45 bases in frame from base 1. V gives up 4 bases and J gives up 0 bases, and the segment between their germline ends measures 10 bases. CDR1 and CDR2 are drawn from the germline V gene (reference sequence): LNHDA, SQIVND.

Points the paper makes about the study in general: Pairwise subsampling indicated that sequencing depth was expected to affect the degree of clonotype sharing among donors. Higher generation probabilities were observed for clonotypes shared by all four sorted-subset donors than for non-shared clonotypes. Only blood was sampled, and tissue TCR repertoires likely differ from those in blood. Even with the large sequencing depth, rarefaction of the sorted-subset datasets indicated that sequencing was incomplete. The genetic and exposure-history diversity represented was limited by the small number of donors. Estimated clonotype richness was generally larger for naive than for memory subsets. Across a handful of donors, approximately 5% of naive CD4, roughly 3.5% of naive CD8, roughly 2.3% of memory CD4, and approximately 0.4% of memory CD8 clonotypes were shared.

TCR CDR3 regions were amplified from genomic DNA by multiplex PCR using the deep immunoSEQ assay. Genomic DNA extracted from each cell subset was distributed evenly over all wells of several immunoSEQ 96-well plates, and each plate served as one replicate. Each replicate PCR for sorted subsets received around 0.2 ug genomic DNA, equal to around 32,000 T cell genomes. Purified libraries were measured with a Qubit 3.0 fluorometer, size-checked on a Bioanalyzer 2100, and measured again with the KAPA Library Quantification kit. A separate single-read 150-cycle Illumina NextSeq 550 flow cell was used to sequence each immunoSEQ 96-well plate. As for the original processing: The immunoSEQ output contained only junctional sequences without quality scores, so filtering could not match that applied to full-length reads. Sequences were annotated with PyIR, a Python wrapper for IgBLAST v1.9, and V/J genes and CDR3 were assigned using IMGT germline references. Any read was removed if the V/J assignment was weak (E-value above 1e-6), the CDR3 was missing, or the read contained stop codons, out-of-frame junctions, or ambiguous translated residues. A V3J clonotype was defined by an identical inferred V gene, J gene, and CDR3 amino acid sequence. The percentage overlap between two repertoires was calculated by dividing the number of shared unique clonotypes by the size of the smaller repertoire. RTK rarefaction, the Chao1 estimator, and Recon v2.1 estimates of unobserved clonotypes were used to assess repertoire richness. OLGA was used to compute generation probabilities for all TCRbeta clonotypes that the gDNA method yielded from a few donors. The immuneACCESS repertoire file appears here via TCRdb, limited to in-frame rearrangements. These files lack a portion of the clones; in checked studies, under half of the deficit traces to unresolved V genes, and the cause of the others is not known. V, J and clone size were drawn from that table, and D and trimming were deduced from the DNA. The sample table records about 2,200,000 clones; more than 85% of these occur just once. In total, the top ten clones hold 1.7% of the sample.

Here the chain combines TRBV19 and TRBJ1-3, with the identity of the D gene unclear. This TCR came from a man aged 18 to 29 in good health. Some clones in this sample may be carry-over from other donors' samples. The specimen sequenced was naive CD8+ T cells from PBMCs. The meaning of the sample's cell subset or site label: CD45RA+CCR7+. The DNA reads TGTGCCAGTAGTACGGACCTATCCTCTGGAAACACCATATATTTT. Its translation is CASSTDLSSGNTIYF.